This T cell receptor beta chain originates from a study of cytomegalovirus exposure and HLA in healthy donors. Whole-study results and caveats: It was confirmed in vitro that a few of the CMV-associated chains were specific for CMV antigens. Rare TCR sequences predominated, though certain public TCRs were found in many donors. The finding came from a later analysis; first-cohort TCR clusters tended to co-occur in the roughly 110 validation repertoires.

Notes on this clone: Its matching antigen is unknown.

The repertoire was sequenced with immunoSEQ multiplex PCR; TCRdb's copy has only in-frame clones and lacks some. The sample yields fewer than 400,000 clones, more than 80% seen once. The donors were in the 120-subject validation cohort, distinct from the approximately 700-subject first cohort. This clonotype was obtained from a woman aged 18-35 years in good health and CMV-seronegative. Sequencing input: PBMCs.

Here the CDR3 reads CASSPADSFSNQPQHF. The DNA of the CDR3 is TGTGCCAGCAGTCCCGCAGACAGCTTTAGCAATCAGCCCCAGCATTTT. The rearrangement joins TRBV7-9 to TRBJ1-5; D is perhaps TRBD1 (5 bases). The germline CDR1 and CDR2 sequences are SEHNR and FQNEAQ (reference sequence). V lost 6 bases to trimming and J lost 0 bases, with 15 bases between them. This CDR3 is 16 amino acids long. Combining the CDR3 with reference TRBV7-9 and TRBJ1-5 gives the whole variable domain DTGVSQNPRHKITKRGQNVTFRCDPISEHNRLYWYRQTLGQGPEFLTYFQNEAQLEKSRLLSDRFSAERPKGSFSTLEIQRTEQGDSAMYLCASSPADSFSNQPQHFGDGTRLSIL.